Below are 29 T cell receptor beta chains sequenced from a single sample in a study of human T cells and chemical hapten exposure. Each CDR3 protein gets one entry after TCRdb re-called the RACE reads with MiXCR. The sample includes around 380,000 distinct CDR3 sequences, roughly 4.8% seen only once; the top ten take 2% to 2.5%. Time point defined: patch test 1, 2 weeks after DPC sensitization. The treatment denotes: therapeutic diphenylcyclopropenone sensitization with weekly scalp DPC. Sequencing was performed on whole blood, taken in connection with sensitization to the hapten diphenylcyclopropenone (DPC). Receptors were obtained from a woman aged 45-59 years with alopecia areata. Some clones in this sample may be carry-over from other donors' samples.

This clonotype was seen a handful of times. The chain employs TRBV5-6 and TRBJ2-1; the match to TRBD2 covers 11 bases. This CDR3 spans 15 amino acids. Germline-derived CDR1 and CDR2 are SGHDT and YYEEEE. V lost 4 bases to trimming and J lost 6 bases; unmatched junction nucleotides: 6. The CDR3 DNA follows: TGTGCCAGCAGCCCGGGGACTAGCGGAATCAATGAGCAGTTCTTC. It encodes CASSPGTSGINEQFF.

This clonotype was counted ten times or more. This sequence joins TRBV29-1 and TRBJ1-6; 7 bases align to TRBD1. Trimming removed 5 bases from V and 6 bases from J; junction bases left unmatched: 4. Per germline, CDR1 SQVTM and CDR2 ANQGSEA. The CDR3 extends over 13 amino acids. The DNA for the CDR3 is TGCAGCGTTTCAGGGGGGACTAATTCACCCCTCCACTTT. Amino acid sequence: CSVSGGTNSPLHF.

A few counts support this clonotype. The chain combines TRBV20-1 with TRBJ2-7; possibly TRBD1 for D (6 bases). The V gene lost 0 bases and the J gene lost 3 bases, with 12 bases spanning the gap. The CDR3 has 14 residues. Germline V gene data show CDR1 as DFQATT and CDR2 as SNEGSKA (reference sequence). The CDR3 sequence is CSARDWAQGYEQYF. Written as DNA, the CDR3 is TGCAGTGCTAGAGATTGGGCACAGGGCTACGAGCAGTACTTC.

In its sample, this clonotype was seen many times. For the CDR3, the DNA is TGCAGTGCTCTCCTAGCGGGGGGGATGCCCCTCACAGATACGCAGTATTTT. This encodes CSALLAGGMPLTDTQYF. J is TRBJ2-3 and V is TRBV20-1, with 12 bases matching TRBD2. Trimming at V came to 5 bases and at J to 2 bases, leaving 11 bases not matched to a gene. Germline lookup yields CDR1 DFQATT and CDR2 SNEGSKA (reference sequence). There are 17 residues in the CDR3.

This clonotype was found many times. The genes are TRBV13 and TRBJ2-1; D is undetermined. The CDR3 totals 14 residues. The germline V gene has CDR1 PRHDT and CDR2 FYEKMQ (reference sequence). V was trimmed by 6 bases and J by 7 bases, leaving 16 bases between them. The CDR3 DNA sequence: TGTGCCAGCAGAGATAGCCCCGGTAAAAATGAGCAGTTCTTC. Protein product: CASRDSPGKNEQFF.

This clonotype was observed many times. This rearrangement joins TRBV29-1 to TRBJ2-5; 9 bases fit TRBD1. The CDR3 is 13 residues long. After removal of 3 bases from V and 5 bases from J, the junction contained 4 bases not matched to a gene. The germline CDR1 and CDR2 sequences are SQVTM and ANQGSEA. CDR3: CSVEGTGQETQYF. The DNA for the CDR3 is TGCAGCGTTGAGGGGACAGGGCAGGAGACCCAGTACTTC.

For this clonotype: A much larger clone sits a single nucleotide away, making a read error possible. The CDR3 sequence: CASSTGSARSEQYF. Written as DNA, the CDR3 is TGTGCCAGCAGCACCGGGTCAGCAAGGTCCGAGCAGTACTTC. This chain links TRBV5-4 with TRBJ2-7; D gene ambiguous. V was clipped by 4 bases and J by 6 bases, with 17 bases between them. Germline-derived CDR1 and CDR2 are SGHNT and YYREEE (reference sequence). This CDR3 is built from 14 residues.

In this sample, this clonotype turned up a few times. The gene calls are TRBV20-1 and TRBJ1-2; 8 nucleotides match TRBD1. Germline loops: CDR1 DFQATT, CDR2 SNEGSKA (reference sequence). The CDR3 runs to 13 residues. The V segment lost 5 bases and the J segment 4 bases; nucleotides outside the gene matches: 6. The CDR3 region is CSALWTGSYGYTF. The CDR3 nucleotides are TGCAGTGCTTTGTGGACAGGGTCCTATGGCTACACCTTC.

This clonotype was found many times. The rearrangement links TRBV6-5 to TRBJ1-3; the match to TRBD1 covers 7 bases. V gave up 4 bases and J gave up 3 bases; unmatched junction bases: 6. Germline values: CDR1 MNHEY, CDR2 SVGAGI. The CDR3 sequence is 15 residues long. CDR3 nucleotides: TGTGCCAGCAGTTCCCGTACAGGGGTTGGAAACACCATATATTTT. This encodes CASSSRTGVGNTIYF.

The chain uses TRBV12-3 or TRBV12-4 and TRBJ2-2, with D hard to call. Trimming removed 2 bases at V and 4 bases at J, with 14 bases between. The CDR3 length is 16 residues. Here the CDR3 reads CASSLIGSAFTGELFF. DNA of the CDR3: TGTGCCAGCAGTTTAATTGGGTCAGCTTTCACCGGGGAGCTGTTTTTT.

This clonotype was detected ten times or more. V and J are TRBV20-1 and TRBJ2-5; TRBD2 agrees at 7 bases. V dropped 6 bases and J dropped 4; count of bases not matched to a gene: 8. Germline CDR1 DFQATT, CDR2 SNEGSKA (reference sequence). The CDR3 extends over 13 amino acids. CDR3 bases: TGCAGTGCCAGAAGGGACTACGCAGAGACCCAGTACTTC. This sequence encodes CSARRDYAETQYF.

This clonotype was observed many times. J is TRBJ1-4 and V is TRBV28; D is uncertain. Trimming cost V 7 bases and J 4 bases, with 16 bases left between them. The germline gives CDR1 MDHEN, CDR2 SYDVKM. This CDR3 contains 15 residues. The CDR3 sequence is CASNTLGRLNEKLFF. DNA of the CDR3: TGTGCCAGCAACACCTTGGGCAGACTTAATGAAAAACTGTTTTTT.

Ten or more counts support this clonotype. The V gene is TRBV3-1, the J gene TRBJ1-5; maybe TRBD1 (5 bases). Trimming shortened V by 4 bases and J by 9 bases, and 16 bases separated the two germline ends. Germline CDR1 reads LGHDT; CDR2 reads YNNKEL (reference sequence). This CDR3 region has 14 residues. The CDR3 bases are TGTGCCAGCAGCCCTGGCGGGGGGGTAGGGCCCCAGCATTTT. It specifies CASSPGGGVGPQHF.

This clonotype appeared many times. The genes are TRBV20-1 and TRBJ2-1, with D perhaps matching TRBD1 or TRBD2 (5 bases each). CDR3 size: 11 residues. Per germline, CDR1 DFQATT and CDR2 SNEGSKA (reference sequence). V lost 8 bases to trimming and J lost 6 bases, with 11 bases between them. For the CDR3, the DNA is TGCAGTTGGGGGACCCCCAATGAGCAGTTCTTC. Translation: CSWGTPNEQFF.

This clonotype was observed at least ten times. The chain joins TRBV5-6 to TRBJ1-6; 8 positions agree with TRBD1. V trimming: 2 bases; J trimming: 1 base; junction bases outside the gene matches: 5. The CDR3 sequence is 17 residues long. Per germline, CDR1 SGHDT and CDR2 YYEEEE. CDR3 protein: CASSLATGESYNSPLHF. CDR3 in DNA: TGTGCCAGCAGCTTAGCGACAGGGGAGTCCTATAATTCACCCCTCCACTTT.

This clonotype showed up many times. CDR3 sequence (DNA): TGTGCCAGCTCACAGGCCGGGCCCCTGATAGACTACAATGAGCAGTTCTTC. It is translated as CASSQAGPLIDYNEQFF. The chain joins TRBV18 to TRBJ2-1, with D hard to call. The ends were cut back, 4 bases at V and 3 bases at J, with 19 bases in the middle. The CDR3 contains 17 residues. Germline V gene sequence: CDR1 KGHSH, CDR2 LQKENI.

The rearrangement uses TRBV7-6 and TRBJ1-3; unclear D gene. This CDR3 has 14 amino acids. CDR1 and CDR2 (germline): SGHVS, FNYEAQ. V gave up 5 bases and J gave up 2 bases, with 10 bases separating them. The CDR3 here is CASSPQAAGNTIYF. CDR3 coding DNA: TGTGCCAGCAGCCCTCAGGCGGCTGGAAACACCATATATTTT.

This clonotype was counted at least ten times. The rearrangement uses TRBV2 and TRBJ2-3; TRBD1 or TRBD2 may be the D gene (5 bases each). V gave up 8 bases and J gave up 0 bases, with 9 bases separating them. CDR3 length: 13 residues. CDR1 is SNHLY, CDR2 FYNNEI, per germline. This CDR3 is CASLGVSTDTQYF. CDR3 in DNA: TGTGCCAGCTTGGGGGTGAGCACAGATACGCAGTATTTT.

The table lists this clonotype with a few counts. V is TRBV21-1 and J is TRBJ1-5. TRBV21-1 is termed a pseudogene. The CDR3 consists of 15 residues. The CDR3 DNA reads TGTGCCACAGCGGGGAGACGGGGGTTTAATCAGCCCCAGCATTTT. This encodes CATAGRRGFNQPQHF.

This clonotype was seen more than once but under ten times. This rearrangement joins TRBV5-1 to TRBJ1-5; 8 bases match TRBD1. Germline V gene data show CDR1 as SGHRS and CDR2 as YFSETQ. The CDR3 is 14 amino acids. V was pared by 4 bases and J by 5 bases, with 5 bases of the junction left unmatched. CDR3 region: CASSAETGDQPQHF. The CDR3 bases are TGCGCCAGCAGCGCCGAGACAGGGGATCAGCCCCAGCATTTT.

This clonotype came up many times. CDR3 in amino acids: CASSLEGGSQGYTF. CDR3 bases: TGTGCCAGCAGCTTAGAAGGAGGGAGCCAAGGCTACACCTTC. The chain joins TRBV7-6 to TRBJ1-2, with D hard to call. This CDR3 contains 14 residues. Per the germline V gene, CDR1 is SGHVS and CDR2 is FNYEAQ. The V gene lost 1 base and the J gene lost 8 bases, with 14 bases spanning the gap.

This clonotype has just a few counts. This chain connects TRBV11-2 to TRBJ2-3; the match to TRBD2 covers 11 bases. Germline-derived CDR1 and CDR2 are SGHAT and FQNNGV. This CDR3 comprises 16 residues. V trimming: 5 bases; J trimming: 4 bases; junction bases outside the gene matches: 8. The CDR3 coding sequence is TGTGCCAGCAGCCAGTTACCGGGACTAGCGGCAGATACGCAGTATTTT. Its translation: CASSQLPGLAADTQYF. Combining the CDR3 with reference TRBV11-2 and TRBJ2-3 gives the whole variable domain EAGVAQSPRYKIIEKRQSVAFWCNPISGHATLYWYQQILGQGPKLLIQFQNNGVVDDSQLPKDRFSAERLKGVDSTLKIQPAKLEDSAVYLCASSQLPGLAADTQYFGPGTRLTVL.

This clonotype has a count of ten or more. The rearrangement joins TRBV5-1 to TRBJ1-1; tentatively, D is TRBD1 (5 bases). The germline V gene has CDR1 SGHRS and CDR2 YFSETQ. This CDR3 comprises 13 residues. V was cut by 0 bases and J by 10 bases, with 13 bases left in between. The CDR3 spells CASSLGQGIVAFF. In DNA form, the CDR3 reads TGCGCCAGCAGCTTGGGGCAGGGAATTGTAGCTTTCTTT. The full variable domain, rest sourced from reference TRBV5-1 and TRBJ1-1, is KAGVTQTPRYLIKTRGQQVTLSCSPISGHRSVSWYQQTPGQGLQFLFEYFSETQRNKGNFPGRFSGRQFSNSRSEMNVSTLELGDSALYLCASSLGQGIVAFFGQGTRLTVV.

There are a few counts of this clonotype. J is TRBJ2-2 and V is TRBV7-6; 8 bases fit TRBD2. There are 16 residues in the CDR3. The junction had 5 bases not matched to a gene; V was cut back by 5 bases and J by 0 bases. Germline CDR1 is SGHVS and CDR2 is FNYEAQ. CDR3 residues: CASSPTSGPNTGELFF. Written as DNA, the CDR3 is TGTGCCAGCAGCCCTACTAGCGGACCGAACACCGGGGAGCTGTTTTTT.

This clonotype was recorded at least ten times. The J gene is TRBJ2-6, the V gene TRBV10-3; D gene uncertain. Per germline, CDR1 ENHRY and CDR2 SYGVKD. V dropped 0 bases and J dropped 2 bases, with 8 bases sitting between them. CDR3 length equals 16 residues. In nucleotides, the CDR3 is TGTGCCATCAGTGAGTCCGGCGTACCTGGGGCCAACGTCCTGACTTTC. Protein: CAISESGVPGANVLTF.

In this sample, this clonotype turned up a few times. The rearrangement joins TRBV6-1 to TRBJ2-3; 11 bases fit TRBD1. J was trimmed by 3 bases and V by 3 bases; bases with no gene match: 2. The germline V gene encodes CDR1 MNHNS and CDR2 SASEGT. The CDR3 spans 15 residues. The CDR3 sequence is CASSDGQGATDTQYF. The CDR3 DNA sequence: TGTGCCAGCAGTGACGGACAGGGGGCGACAGATACGCAGTATTTT.

This clonotype was counted many times. V usage is TRBV29-1 and J usage is TRBJ2-2, with TRBD2 matching 10 bases. J lost 6 bases, V lost 1 base, and 5 bases had no gene match. Germline-derived CDR1 and CDR2 are SQVTM and ANQGSEA. This CDR3 is 15 amino acids long. The CDR3 sequence is CSVEGAGGAAGELFF. The DNA of the CDR3 is TGCAGCGTTGAAGGAGCGGGAGGGGCAGCCGGGGAGCTGTTTTTT.

This clonotype has at least ten counts. The V call is TRBV4-3, the J call TRBJ2-1, with D tentatively TRBD2 (5 bases). Germline V gene data show CDR1 as LGHNA and CDR2 as YSLEER. This CDR3 contains 13 residues. V shed 8 bases and J shed 2 bases, with 10 bases lying between them. The CDR3 loop is CASASGAYNEQFF. CDR3 nucleotide sequence: TGCGCCAGCGCTTCCGGGGCCTACAATGAGCAGTTCTTC.

This clonotype was counted many times. The V call is TRBV5-1, the J call TRBJ2-3, with 11 bases identical to TRBD1. Unmatched junction bases numbered 9, after V lost 4 bases and J lost 5 bases. The CDR3 totals 16 residues. CDR1 and CDR2 from the germline V gene are SGHRS and YFSETQ. The CDR3 spells CASSEDGQGAGDTQYF. In nucleotides, the CDR3 is TGCGCCAGCAGCGAAGACGGACAGGGGGCGGGAGATACGCAGTATTTT.